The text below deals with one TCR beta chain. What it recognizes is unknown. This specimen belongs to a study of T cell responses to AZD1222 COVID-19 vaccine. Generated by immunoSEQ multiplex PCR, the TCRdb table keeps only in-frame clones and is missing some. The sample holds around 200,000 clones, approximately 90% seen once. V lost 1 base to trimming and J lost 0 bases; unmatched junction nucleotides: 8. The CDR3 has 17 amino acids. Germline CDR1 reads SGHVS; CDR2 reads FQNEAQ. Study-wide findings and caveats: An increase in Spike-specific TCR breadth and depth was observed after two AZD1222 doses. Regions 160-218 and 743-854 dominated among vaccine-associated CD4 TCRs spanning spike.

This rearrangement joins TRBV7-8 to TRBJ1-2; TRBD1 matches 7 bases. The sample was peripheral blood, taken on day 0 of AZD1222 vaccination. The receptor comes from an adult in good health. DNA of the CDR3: TGTGCCAGCAGCTTAGGAGACAGGGCGAACGCTAACTATGGCTACACCTTC. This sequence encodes CASSLGDRANANYGYTF.